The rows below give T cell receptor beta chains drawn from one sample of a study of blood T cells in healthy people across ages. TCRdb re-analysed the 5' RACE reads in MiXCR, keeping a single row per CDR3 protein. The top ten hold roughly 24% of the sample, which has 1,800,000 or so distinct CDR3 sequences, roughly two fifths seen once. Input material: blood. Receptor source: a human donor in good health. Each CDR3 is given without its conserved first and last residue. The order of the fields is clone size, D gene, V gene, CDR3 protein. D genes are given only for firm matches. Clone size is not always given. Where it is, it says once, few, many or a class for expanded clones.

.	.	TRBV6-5	ASREMGSGEQY
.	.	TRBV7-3	ASSEMGGGNQPQH
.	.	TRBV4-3	ASSQEYGAAGNTIY
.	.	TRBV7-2	ASSSTHGTEF
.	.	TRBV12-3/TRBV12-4	ASSLALPLYEQY
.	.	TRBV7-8	ASSFTRIGLNTEAF
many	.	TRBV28	ASSFLAGSSYEQY
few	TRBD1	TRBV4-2	ASSQEQGAEGYGYT
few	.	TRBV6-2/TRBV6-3	ASTGGYTEAF
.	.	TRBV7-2	ASGLGVPEQF
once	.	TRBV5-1	ASSLGHSTDEQY
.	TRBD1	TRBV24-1	ATSDSRTGVGELF
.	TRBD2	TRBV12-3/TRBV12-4	ASRPGGPGDTQY
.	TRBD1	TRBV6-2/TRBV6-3	ASSLSGQGFYGYT
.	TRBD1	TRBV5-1	ASSLTGDHGETQY
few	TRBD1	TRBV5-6	ASSLDRGYYGYT
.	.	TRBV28	ASSQGGWYPVTEAF
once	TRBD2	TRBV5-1	ASSLVVLAGGLNTDTQY
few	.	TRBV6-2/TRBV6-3	ASSYRAGSNQPQH
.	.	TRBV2	ASKVRNSPLH
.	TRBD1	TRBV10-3	AISEDRETNEQF
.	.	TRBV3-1	ASRSRGDSQETQY
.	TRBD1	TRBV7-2	ASSLGWGQGRGYT
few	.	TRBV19	ASRSEGGGNYGYT
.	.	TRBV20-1	SASRPGDNEQF
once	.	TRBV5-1	ASSLAWGPPDTGELF
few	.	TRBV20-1	SATGTGSSYEQY
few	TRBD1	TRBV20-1	SAEDGTVNSPLH
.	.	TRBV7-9	ASSQQGVQETQY
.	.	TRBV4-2	ASSRLGGYEQY
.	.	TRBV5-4	ASSLRGVGEKLF
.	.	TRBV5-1	ASSSRDLNTEAF
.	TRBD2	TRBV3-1	ANSQDLTSGSSNEQF
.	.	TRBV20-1	SARHAALQF
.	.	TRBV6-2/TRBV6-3	ASSQQRSQETQY
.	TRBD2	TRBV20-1	SARDPRGGSQETQY
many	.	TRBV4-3	ASSQDRAGGYT
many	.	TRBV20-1	SALRDTGSYNEQF
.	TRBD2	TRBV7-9	ASSPRDASGGHPYYNEQY
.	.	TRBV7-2	ASSFSVTQF
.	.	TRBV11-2	ATSLGGSSGNTIY
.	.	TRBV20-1	SARDFGGSSGTDTQY
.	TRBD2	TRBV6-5	ASSYQTSATDTQY
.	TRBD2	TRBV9	ASSASGGDYNEQF
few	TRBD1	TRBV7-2	ASSLDRGQGQPQH
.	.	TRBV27	ASSLAGYREYGYT
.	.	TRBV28	ASSFDWSGELF
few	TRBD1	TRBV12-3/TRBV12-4	ASSLPPGQGVDEQF
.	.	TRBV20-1	SARDGASAYNEQF
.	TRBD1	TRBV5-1	ASSFMGLSGTGVLETQF
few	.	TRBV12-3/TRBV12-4	ASSLVGRGILSGANVLT